These 22 T cell receptor beta chains share one sample of origin, sequenced in a study of shared clonotypes between healthy human individuals. Repertoires were generated with immunoSEQ multiplex PCR, while TCRdb's copy carries only in-frame clones and drops some. The table has 2,500,000 or so clones, roughly 93% seen once. Sequences were obtained from naive CD4+ T cells from PBMCs. As to subset: CD45RA+ positively selected. These receptors originate from a man aged 18-30 years in good health. Some clones in this sample may be carry-over from other donors' samples.

This chain links TRBV19 with TRBJ1-1; D uncertain. Germline V gene data show CDR1 as LNHDA and CDR2 as SQIVND (reference sequence). Trimming took 5 bases from V and 0 from J, leaving 10 bases between them. CDR3 length: 14 residues. The CDR3 loop reads CASSLAGLNTEAFF. The CDR3 region has the DNA TGTGCCAGTAGTCTCGCGGGATTGAACACTGAAGCTTTCTTT.

This sequence joins TRBV2 and TRBJ2-3; the match to TRBD1 covers 7 bases. Germline values: CDR1 SNHLY, CDR2 FYNNEI. The J segment lost 3 bases and the V segment lost 4 bases, leaving 4 bases of the junction unmatched. The CDR3 totals 14 residues. CDR3 nucleotides: TGTGCCAGCAGTGGCCGGGACAGAACAGATACGCAGTATTTT. This codes for CASSGRDRTDTQYF.

The chain has TRBV7-2 and TRBJ2-4; possible D gene TRBD1, 5 bases. Germline V gene sequence: CDR1 SGHTA, CDR2 FQGNSA. The CDR3 has 18 amino acids. V lost 1 base and J 0 bases, leaving 16 bases between the germline ends. CDR3 protein: CASSLVPAAGLAKNIQYF. In DNA form, the CDR3 reads TGTGCCAGCAGCTTAGTACCGGCGGCAGGGTTAGCCAAAAACATTCAGTACTTC.

J is TRBJ2-7 and V is TRBV5-1; D gene ambiguous. The CDR3 has 15 residues. V lost 4 bases and J lost 5, with 19 bases in between. CDR1 is SGHRS, CDR2 YFSETQ, per germline. The CDR3 region is CASSPVASVRNEQYF. The CDR3 DNA reads TGCGCCAGCAGCCCGGTGGCATCGGTGAGAAACGAGCAGTACTTC.

In regard to this clone: Other DNA sequences from this sample encode an identical CDR3 as well. The chain links TRBV7-2 to TRBJ2-5, with D tentatively TRBD1 (6 bases). V was pared by 1 base and J by 4 bases, with 13 bases between. The CDR3 has 15 amino acids. The germline CDR1 and CDR2 sequences are SGHTA and FQGNSA. In DNA, the CDR3 is TGTGCCAGCAGCTTAGGGGGGCTAGCAGGAGAGACCCAGTACTTC. It encodes CASSLGGLAGETQYF.

This clone was seen just once. The rearrangement joins TRBV6-1 to TRBJ2-7; TRBD2 agrees at 7 bases. Per germline, CDR1 MNHNS and CDR2 SASEGT. The CDR3 contains 15 residues. J gave up 2 bases and V 7 bases, and 11 bases lay outside the gene matches. The DNA of the CDR3 is TGTGCCAGCACGACCGGGGAGGGACGGACCTACGAGCAGTACTTC. This gives the protein CASTTGEGRTYEQYF.

Comments on this clone: Other DNA sequences in this specimen translate into the identical CDR3. This chain connects TRBV5-1 to TRBJ2-1; perhaps TRBD1 as D (6 bases). The CDR3 covers 14 residues. Germline CDR1 SGHRS, CDR2 YFSETQ. The V end was cut by 1 base, the J end by 4 bases, with 9 bases between. In nucleotides, the CDR3 is TGCGCCAGCAGCTTGCAACAGGGTTACAATGAGCAGTTCTTC. Translated, it gives CASSLQQGYNEQFF.

This chain uses TRBV19 with TRBJ2-5; 9 nucleotides match TRBD1. CDR3 length: 14 residues. Trimming took 5 bases from V and 5 from J; bases not matched to a gene: 6. Germline V gene sequence: CDR1 LNHDA, CDR2 SQIVND (reference sequence). The CDR3 DNA is TGTGCCAGTAGTGTTACAGGGGGCCGTGAGACCCAGTACTTC. This codes for CASSVTGGRETQYF.

The chain has TRBV19 and TRBJ1-3; D gene ambiguous. CDR1 is LNHDA and CDR2 is SQIVND in the germline V gene (reference sequence). V lost 10 bases, J lost 4 bases, and 17 bases lay in between. This CDR3 contains 14 residues. This CDR3 reads CATEAGILGNTIYF. CDR3 sequence (DNA): TGTGCCACTGAAGCCGGGATCCTAGGAAACACCATATATTTT.

J is TRBJ1-3 and V is TRBV12-1. TRBV12-1 is annotated as a pseudogene. CDR3 length: 15 residues. Written as DNA, the CDR3 is TGTGCCAGCAGCCTCAAAGGTTCCCGGGGAAACACCATATATTTT. Encoded protein: CASSLKGSRGNTIYF.

The rearrangement joins TRBV28 to TRBJ2-7, with unresolved D. The CDR3 loop spans 14 amino acids. Germline V gene sequence: CDR1 MDHEN, CDR2 SYDVKM. V was trimmed by 6 bases and J by 2 bases, leaving 14 bases between them. The CDR3 bases are TGTGCCAGCAGCCCGGGCCAGGCGCCCTACGAGCAGTACTTC. It is translated as CASSPGQAPYEQYF.

The rearrangement links TRBV29-1 to TRBJ2-5, with a tentative D call TRBD1 (5 bases). The DNA end is a closer match to TRBJ2-7, so the J assignment may be wrong. There are 12 residues in the CDR3. Germline assignment: CDR1 SQVTM and CDR2 ANQGSEA. CDR3 region: CSVQEPSYEQYF. For the CDR3, the DNA is TGCAGCGTACAGGAACCGTCCTACGAGCAGTACTTC.

The chain joins TRBV6-6 to TRBJ2-1; 8 positions match TRBD2. Germline V gives CDR1 MNHNY, CDR2 SVGAGI (reference sequence). CDR3 length equals 15 residues. With V trimmed by 6 bases and J by 4 bases, 8 bases remained unmatched. The DNA of the CDR3 is TGTGCCAGCAGCCCGGGACTAGAGAGTTACAATGAGCAGTTCTTC. Translated: CASSPGLESYNEQFF.

The chain has TRBV4-1 and TRBJ1-4; maybe TRBD1 (5 bases). Trimming stripped 0 bases from V and 4 bases from J, with 12 bases between. The germline CDR1 and CDR2 sequences are MGHRA and YSYEKL. This CDR3 has 16 residues. The CDR3 nucleotides are TGCGCCAGCAGCCAAGAAGTCAGGGTAATTAATGAAAAACTGTTTTTT. Translating it yields CASSQEVRVINEKLFF.

The chain joins TRBV27 to TRBJ1-1, with TRBD1 identical over 8 bases. This CDR3 is 14 amino acids long. Losses at the gene ends were 5 bases for V and 4 bases for J; bases not matched to a gene: 6. CDR1 MNHEY and CDR2 SMNVEV come from the germline V gene (reference sequence). The CDR3 here is CASSIYRGSTEAFF. The DNA for the CDR3 is TGTGCCAGCAGTATATACAGGGGGAGCACTGAAGCTTTCTTT.

The J gene is TRBJ1-2, the V gene TRBV14; no reliable D call. V lost 0 bases and J lost 5, with 10 bases in between. The germline gives CDR1 SGHDN, CDR2 FVKESK. The CDR3 runs 14 residues. The CDR3 sequence: CASSQDGNGYGYTF. The CDR3 bases are TGTGCCAGCAGCCAAGATGGGAACGGATATGGCTACACCTTC.

In the case of this clone: Other nucleotide sequences in the sample specify the same CDR3. The V call is TRBV7-3, the J call TRBJ2-1; 12 positions match TRBD2. The CDR3 has 14 amino acids. The V segment lost 3 bases and the J segment 7 bases; nucleotides outside the gene matches: 1. The germline V gene encodes CDR1 SGHTA and CDR2 FQGTGA. The CDR3 nucleotides read TGTGCCAGCAGCTTGGGGACTAGCGGGAATGAGCAGTTCTTC. Its translation is CASSLGTSGNEQFF.

The chain employs TRBV7-3 and TRBJ2-3, with D uncertain. Germline lookup yields CDR1 SGHTA and CDR2 FQGTGA. The length of the CDR3 is 16 residues. V was cut by 5 bases and J by 3 bases, with 18 bases left in between. The CDR3 nucleotides are TGTGCCAGCAGCCTTAGACCACCTCTAGAAACAGATACGCAGTATTTT. Translation gives CASSLRPPLETDTQYF.

The chain carries TRBV5-1 and TRBJ2-7; 10 nucleotides agree with TRBD1. The length of the CDR3 is 18 residues. Germline CDR1 is SGHRS and CDR2 is YFSETQ. V trimming: 3 bases; J trimming: 3 bases; junction bases outside the gene matches: 15. CDR3 DNA: TGCGCCAGCAGCTCAACCGGGACAGGGGTCCGCCCCCTCTACGAGCAGTACTTC. It specifies CASSSTGTGVRPLYEQYF.

This chain uses TRBV4-1 with TRBJ1-2; D perhaps matches TRBD1 (6 bases). This CDR3 is 14 amino acids long. Trimming took off 4 bases at V and 1 base at J, with 10 bases between the two ends. Germline assignment: CDR1 MGHRA and CDR2 YSYEKL. In nucleotides, the CDR3 is TGCGCCAGCAGCCCGCAGGGGAGTAACTATGGCTACACCTTC. Translating gives CASSPQGSNYGYTF.

This clone has a single count. The V gene is TRBV18, the J gene TRBJ2-7, with a possible D match to TRBD2 (5 bases). Trimming stripped 6 bases from V and 5 bases from J, with 14 bases between. CDR1 is KGHSH and CDR2 is LQKENI in the germline V gene. This CDR3 has 13 amino acids. The CDR3 nucleotides are TGTGCCAGCTCCTTCGGGGAGTGGAACGAGCAGTACTTC. It yields the protein CASSFGEWNEQYF.

The V and J genes are TRBV19 and TRBJ1-2; TRBD1 aligns across 8 bases. Germline-derived CDR1 and CDR2 are LNHDA and SQIVND (reference sequence). V lost 3 bases to trimming and J lost 4 bases; unmatched junction nucleotides: 7. The CDR3 is 15 residues long. CDR3 sequence: CASSMRTGPGYGYTF. Here the CDR3 DNA reads TGTGCCAGTAGTATGCGGACAGGGCCTGGCTATGGCTACACCTTC.